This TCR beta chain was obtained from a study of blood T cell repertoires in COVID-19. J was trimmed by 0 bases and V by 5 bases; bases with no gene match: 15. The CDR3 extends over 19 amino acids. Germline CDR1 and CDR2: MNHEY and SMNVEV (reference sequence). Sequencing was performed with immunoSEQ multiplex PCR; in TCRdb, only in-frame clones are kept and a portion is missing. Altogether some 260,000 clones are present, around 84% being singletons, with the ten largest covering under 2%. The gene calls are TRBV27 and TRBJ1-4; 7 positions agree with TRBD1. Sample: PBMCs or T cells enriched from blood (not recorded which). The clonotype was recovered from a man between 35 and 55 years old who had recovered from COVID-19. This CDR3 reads CASSRKTTGYLTTNEKLFF. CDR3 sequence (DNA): TGTGCCAGCAGTCGCAAGACGACAGGGTATCTGACAACTAATGAAAAACTGTTTTTT.